This T cell receptor (beta chain) comes out of a study of tumor-infiltrating lymphocytes in localized non-small cell lung cancer. V lost 3 bases to trimming and J lost 1 base; unmatched junction nucleotides: 5. The germline V gene encodes CDR1 MNHNY and CDR2 SVGAGI (reference sequence). The CDR3 runs to 15 residues. Here immunoSEQ multiplex PCR was the method, and the copy in TCRdb shows in-frame clones only, minus some. This table holds under 15,000 clones, 78% found once. The V gene is TRBV6-6, the J gene TRBJ1-2, with 7 bases fitting TRBD1. The clonotype was recovered from a human donor with non-small cell lung cancer. Sequences were obtained from lung tumor tissue. This CDR3 is CASSYWQGVNYGYTF. CDR3 sequence (DNA): TGTGCCAGCAGTTATTGGCAGGGGGTTAACTATGGCTACACCTTC.